These 22 T cell receptor beta chains share one sample of origin, sequenced in a study of beta chain features in type 1 diabetes (dated by TCRdb to 2017 to 2018). Broader findings and caveats from the paper: In all four CD4+ subsets, TCRB CDR3 length was moderately but significantly shorter in type 1 diabetes patients.

The antigens for these receptors are not known. The library was prepared using the immunoSEQ multiplex PCR assay. The entire isolated RNA was reverse transcribed using the High Capacity cDNA Reverse Transcription Kit, and thus expressed TCRB transcripts were sequenced. TCRdb provides this immuneACCESS table in a form limited to in-frame rearrangements. Some clones are lacking; in checked studies, under half of them reflect an unresolved V gene, and why the rest are absent is not known. The sample table holds a few hundred thousand clones, of which around 9.6% were seen once. The ten most abundant clones make up about 0.63% of the sample. Sequenced material: central memory CD4+ T cells from blood. Source of these receptors: a man aged 30 to 45 with type 1 diabetes.

DNA of the CDR3: TGTGCCAGCAGGGTGGAAGAGACCCAGTACTTC. This sequence encodes CASRVEETQYF. The rearrangement links TRBV2 to TRBJ2-5, with unresolved D. Germline CDR1 reads SNHLY; CDR2 reads FYNNEI. This CDR3 is built from 11 residues. The germline V and J ends were trimmed by 6 bases and 3 bases, with 5 bases remaining between them.

V usage is TRBV5-1 and J usage is TRBJ1-4; D gene unclear. V was clipped by 2 bases and J by 3 bases, with 11 bases between them. CDR1 and CDR2 from the germline V gene are SGHRS and YFSETQ. The CDR3 runs to 15 residues. The CDR3 spells CASSFLGGANEKLFF. CDR3 sequence (DNA): TGCGCCAGCAGCTTCCTAGGAGGAGCTAATGAAAAACTGTTTTTT. The full variable domain, completed using reference TRBV5-1 and TRBJ1-4, is KAGVTQTPRYLIKTRGQQVTLSCSPISGHRSVSWYQQTPGQGLQFLFEYFSETQRNKGNFPGRFSGRQFSNSRSEMNVSTLELGDSALYLCASSFLGGANEKLFFGSGTQLSVL.

This clone was recorded a few times. The chain carries TRBV9 and TRBJ1-3; 8 bases match TRBD1. Germline V CDR1 and CDR2: SGDLS, YYNGEE. The V segment lost 0 bases and the J segment 3 bases; nucleotides outside the gene matches: 5. This CDR3 is built from 16 residues. The DNA for the CDR3 is TGTGCCAGCAGCGTAGGACAGGGGCTGAGTGGAAACACCATATATTTT. Translating it yields CASSVGQGLSGNTIYF.

In the case of this clone: No DNA is shown, since the ends of the CDR3 on it are uncertain; the CDR3 is the one TCRdb lists. The chain links TRBV28 to TRBJ2-1. The germline gives CDR1 MDHEN, CDR2 SYDVKM. The CDR3 is 12 amino acids long, termini counted. CDR3 loop: CASSTSTREQFF.

This clone has ten or more counts. The rearrangement uses TRBV7-8 and TRBJ2-7; the D gene is possibly TRBD1 (5 bases). Trimming took 4 bases from V and 1 from J, leaving 20 bases between them. Per germline, CDR1 SGHVS and CDR2 FQNEAQ. The CDR3 covers 17 residues. The CDR3 here is CASSSLLDRVTSYEQYF. CDR3 DNA: TGTGCCAGCAGCTCTCTCCTCGACAGAGTTACTTCCTACGAGCAGTACTTC.

This clone was picked up a small number of times. This chain uses TRBV7-8 with TRBJ2-5; 11 positions match TRBD2. CDR1 is SGHVS and CDR2 is FQNEAQ in the germline V gene. Losses at the gene ends were 3 bases for V and 2 bases for J; bases not matched to a gene: 2. The CDR3 is 15 amino acids. The CDR3 is CASSLGLAEQETQYF. In DNA, the CDR3 is TGTGCCAGCAGCTTGGGACTAGCGGAGCAAGAGACCCAGTACTTC.

As regards this clone: This sample includes further DNA sequences coding for the same CDR3. The chain uses TRBV4-1 and TRBJ1-3; D perhaps matches TRBD1 (6 bases). V was clipped by 3 bases and J by 0 bases, with 6 bases between them. There are 14 residues in the CDR3. The germline CDR1 and CDR2 sequences are MGHRA and YSYEKL. The DNA for the CDR3 is TGCGCCAGCAGCCAGGGACACTCTGGAAACACCATATATTTT. Its protein product is CASSQGHSGNTIYF.

The chain is built from TRBV7-3 and TRBJ2-5, with 7 bases identical to TRBD1. Germline CDR1 is SGHTA and CDR2 is FQGTGA. Trimming at V came to 2 bases and at J to 4 bases, leaving 4 bases not matched to a gene. This CDR3 is built from 14 residues. The CDR3 reads CASSLSAGGETQYF. The CDR3 DNA follows: TGTGCCAGCAGCTTATCCGCAGGGGGAGAGACCCAGTACTTC. Variable domain in full (rest from reference TRBV7-3 and TRBJ2-5): GAGVSQTPSNKVTEKGKYVELRCDPISGHTALYWYRQSLGQGPEFLIYFQGTGAADDSGLPNDRFFAVRPEGSVSTLKIQRTERGDSAVYLCASSLSAGGETQYFGPGTRLLVL.

This clone was seen a handful of times. The genes are TRBV29-1 and TRBJ2-2, with 8 nucleotides matching TRBD1. Losses at the gene ends were 3 bases for V and 4 bases for J; bases not matched to a gene: 4. The CDR3 extends over 14 amino acids. Per the germline V gene, CDR1 is SQVTM and CDR2 is ANQGSEA. CDR3 coding DNA: TGCAGCGTTGAGCGACAGGGGAGCACCGGGGAGCTGTTTTTT. As protein: CSVERQGSTGELFF.

This clone was counted a few times. The CDR3 protein is CASSLEGTGMNTEAFF. CDR3 coding DNA: TGTGCCAGCAGCTTAGAGGGGACAGGAATGAACACTGAAGCTTTCTTT. The V call is TRBV11-2, the J call TRBJ1-1, with 8 nucleotides matching TRBD1. The CDR3 is 16 amino acids. V gave up 0 bases and J gave up 0 bases; unmatched junction bases: 3. Germline CDR1 and CDR2: SGHAT and FQNNGV.

V gene TRBV5-4 combines with J gene TRBJ1-2; D remains ambiguous. The germline V gene has CDR1 SGHNT and CDR2 YYREEE (reference sequence). Trimming left V 4 bases short and J 8 bases short, with 15 bases between. This CDR3 comprises 13 residues. This CDR3 reads CASSPRPLTGYTF. The CDR3 DNA reads TGTGCCAGCAGCCCCAGACCCCTTACCGGCTACACCTTC.

This clone was observed a handful of times. The rearrangement links TRBV2 to TRBJ2-1, with D tentatively TRBD1 (6 bases). Per the germline V gene, CDR1 is SNHLY and CDR2 is FYNNEI. This CDR3 comprises 15 residues. V was shortened by 8 bases and J by 4 bases, with 18 bases between the two germline ends. The CDR3 coding sequence is TGTGCCAGCGCTATCCCTCAGGGGATTTACAATGAGCAGTTCTTC. Residues: CASAIPQGIYNEQFF.

V is TRBV9 and J is TRBJ2-7; D remains ambiguous. The CDR3 is 16 residues long. The V gene's germline CDR1 is SGDLS and CDR2 YYNGEE. V lost 0 bases and J lost 2, with 15 bases in between. Here the CDR3 DNA reads TGTGCCAGCAGCGTAGCCACTGGGCTGCAGACCTACGAGCAGTACTTC. Amino acids: CASSVATGLQTYEQYF.

V and J are TRBV21-1 and TRBJ1-5. TRBV21-1 is marked as a pseudogene. CDR3 length equals 13 residues. CDR3 sequence reads: CASSPRYNQPQHF. The CDR3 region has the DNA TGTGCCAGCAGCCCCCGGTACAATCAGCCCCAGCATTTT.

This clone has only a few counts. J is TRBJ1-5 and V is TRBV2; D is possibly TRBD1 (6 bases). The CDR3 runs 14 residues. The germline gives CDR1 SNHLY, CDR2 FYNNEI. Between the trimmed V and J ends, which lost 10 bases and 1 base, there was a span of 14 bases. CDR3 amino acids: CAIRPTGSNQPQHF. The DNA for the CDR3 is TGTGCCATCCGCCCGACAGGCAGCAATCAGCCCCAGCATTTT. The entire variable domain, with the rest obtained from reference TRBV2 and TRBJ1-5, is as follows: EPEVTQTPSHQVTQMGQEVILRCVPISNHLYFYWYRQILGQKVEFLVSFYNNEISEKSEIFDDQFSVERPDGSNFTLKIRSTKLEDSAMYFCAIRPTGSNQPQHFGDGTRLSIL.

J is TRBJ2-7 and V is TRBV5-1, with 9 bases identical to TRBD1. With V trimmed by 0 bases and J by 5 bases, 6 bases remained unmatched. CDR3 size: 15 residues. Germline loops: CDR1 SGHRS, CDR2 YFSETQ. This chain's CDR3 is CASSLAGQGTDEQYF. CDR3 nucleotide sequence: TGCGCCAGCAGCTTGGCGGGACAGGGTACCGACGAGCAGTACTTC.

This clone was seen a single time. The V and J genes are TRBV12-1 and TRBJ1-2. TRBV12-1 is listed as a pseudogene. The CDR3 is 13 amino acids. The CDR3 DNA sequence: TGTGCCAGCAGTTACGCCGCAGCCTATGGCTACACCTTC. Translated, it gives CASSYAAAYGYTF.

The table lists this clone with many counts. This chain connects TRBV14 to TRBJ2-1; D may be TRBD1 (7 bases). The CDR3 is 14 residues long. CDR1 is SGHDN, CDR2 FVKESK, per germline. V was shortened by 4 bases and J by 3 bases, with 10 bases between the two germline ends. The CDR3 nucleotides read TGTGCCAGCAGCCCCAGGGGGGACTACAATGAGCAGTTCTTC. The encoded protein is CASSPRGDYNEQFF.

The CDR3 DNA reads TGTGCCAGCAGCCAAGCAGGCTACGAGCAGTACTTC. Translating gives CASSQAGYEQYF. The J gene is TRBJ2-7, the V gene TRBV4-2; no clear D gene. Germline V CDR1 and CDR2: LGHNA, YNFKEQ. The germline V and J ends were trimmed by 1 base and 3 bases, with 4 bases remaining between them. This CDR3 region has 12 residues.

This clone was found many times. CDR3 nucleotides: TGTGCCAGCAGCCCGACGGGGGCACAGAACACTGAAGCTTTCTTT. Translation gives CASSPTGAQNTEAFF. The V call is TRBV7-3, the J call TRBJ1-1, with D possibly TRBD1 on 6 matching bases. The V and J ends lost 5 bases and 1 base respectively, with 14 bases between them. The germline CDR1 and CDR2 sequences are SGHTA and FQGTGA. CDR3 length equals 15 residues.

The DNA of the CDR3 is TGTGCCAGCAGCAAAGCAGGGGCTGGGGCCAACGTCCTGACTTTC. Amino acids: CASSKAGAGANVLTF. The chain joins TRBV7-2 to TRBJ2-6, with a possible D match to TRBD1 (6 bases). The CDR3 loop spans 15 amino acids. Looked up from germline, CDR1 is SGHTA and CDR2 is FQGNSA. V gave up 5 bases and J gave up 2 bases, with 10 bases separating them. The full variable domain, rest sourced from reference TRBV7-2 and TRBJ2-6, is GAGVSQSPSNKVTEKGKDVELRCDPISGHTALYWYRQSLGQGLEFLIYFQGNSAPDKSGLPSDRFSAERTGGSVSTLTIQRTQQEDSAVYLCASSKAGAGANVLTFGAGSRLTVL.

The rearrangement joins TRBV6-6 to TRBJ1-2, with 9 bases lining up with TRBD1. Germline CDR1 is MNHNY and CDR2 is SVGAGI (reference sequence). The CDR3 is made up of 14 amino acids. Unmatched junction bases numbered 9, after V lost 5 bases and J lost 8 bases. The CDR3 bases are TGTGCCAGCAGTCCTACAGGGGGCTCGGGCGGCTACACCTTC. Protein sequence: CASSPTGGSGGYTF.